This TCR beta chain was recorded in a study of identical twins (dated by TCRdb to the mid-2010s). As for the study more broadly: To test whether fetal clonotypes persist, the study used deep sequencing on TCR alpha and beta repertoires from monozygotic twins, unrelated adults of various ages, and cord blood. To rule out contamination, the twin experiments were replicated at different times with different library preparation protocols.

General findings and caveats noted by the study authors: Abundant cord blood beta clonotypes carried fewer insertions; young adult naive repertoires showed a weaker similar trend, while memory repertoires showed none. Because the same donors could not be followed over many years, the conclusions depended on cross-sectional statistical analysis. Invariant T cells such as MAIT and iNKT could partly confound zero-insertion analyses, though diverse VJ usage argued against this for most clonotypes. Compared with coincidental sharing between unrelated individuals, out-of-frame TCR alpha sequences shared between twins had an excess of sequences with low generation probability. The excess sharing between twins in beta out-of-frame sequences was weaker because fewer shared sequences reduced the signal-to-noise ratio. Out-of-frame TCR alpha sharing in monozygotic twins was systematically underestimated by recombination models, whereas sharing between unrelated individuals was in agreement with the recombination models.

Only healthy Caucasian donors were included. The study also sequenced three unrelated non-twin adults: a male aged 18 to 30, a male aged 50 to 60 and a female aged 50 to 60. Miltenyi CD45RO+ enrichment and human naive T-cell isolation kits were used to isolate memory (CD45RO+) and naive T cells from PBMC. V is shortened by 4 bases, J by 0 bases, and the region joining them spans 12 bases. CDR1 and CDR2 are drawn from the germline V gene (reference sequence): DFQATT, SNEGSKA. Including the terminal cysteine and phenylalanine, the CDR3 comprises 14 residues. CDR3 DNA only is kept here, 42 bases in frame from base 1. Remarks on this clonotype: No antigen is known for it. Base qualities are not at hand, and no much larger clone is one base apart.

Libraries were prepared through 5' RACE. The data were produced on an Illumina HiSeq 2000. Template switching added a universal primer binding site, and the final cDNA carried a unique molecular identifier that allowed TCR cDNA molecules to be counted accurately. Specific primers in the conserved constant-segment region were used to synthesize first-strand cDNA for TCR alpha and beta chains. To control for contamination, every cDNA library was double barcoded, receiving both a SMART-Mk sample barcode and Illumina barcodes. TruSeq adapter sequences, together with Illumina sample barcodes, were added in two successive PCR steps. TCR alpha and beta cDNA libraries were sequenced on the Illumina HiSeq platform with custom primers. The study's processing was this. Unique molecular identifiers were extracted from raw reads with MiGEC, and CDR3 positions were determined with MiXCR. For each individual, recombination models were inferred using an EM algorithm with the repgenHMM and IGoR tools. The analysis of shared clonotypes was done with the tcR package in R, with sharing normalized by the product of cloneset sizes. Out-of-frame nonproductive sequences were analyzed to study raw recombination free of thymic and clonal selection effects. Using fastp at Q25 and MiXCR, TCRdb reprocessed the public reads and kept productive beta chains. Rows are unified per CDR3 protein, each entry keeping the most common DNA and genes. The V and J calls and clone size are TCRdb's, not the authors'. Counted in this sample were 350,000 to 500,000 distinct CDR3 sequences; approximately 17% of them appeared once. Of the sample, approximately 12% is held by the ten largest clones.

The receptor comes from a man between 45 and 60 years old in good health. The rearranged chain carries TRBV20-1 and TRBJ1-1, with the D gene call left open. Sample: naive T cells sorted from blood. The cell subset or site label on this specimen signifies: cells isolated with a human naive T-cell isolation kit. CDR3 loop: CSAKRGLLNTEAFF. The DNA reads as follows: TGCAGTGCTAAACGTGGGCTCCTGAACACTGAAGCTTTCTTT.